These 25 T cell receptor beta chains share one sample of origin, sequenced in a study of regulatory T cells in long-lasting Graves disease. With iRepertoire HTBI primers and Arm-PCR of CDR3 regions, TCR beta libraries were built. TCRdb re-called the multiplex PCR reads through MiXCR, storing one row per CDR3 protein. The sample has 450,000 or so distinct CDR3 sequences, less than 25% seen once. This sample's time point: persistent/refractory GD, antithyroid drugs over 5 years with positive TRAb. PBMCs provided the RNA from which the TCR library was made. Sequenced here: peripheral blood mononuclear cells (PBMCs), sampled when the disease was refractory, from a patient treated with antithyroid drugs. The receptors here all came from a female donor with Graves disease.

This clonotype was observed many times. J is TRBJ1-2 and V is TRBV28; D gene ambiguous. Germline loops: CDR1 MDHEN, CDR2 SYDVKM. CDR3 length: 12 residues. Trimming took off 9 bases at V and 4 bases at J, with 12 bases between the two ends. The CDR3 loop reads CASFASTYGYTF. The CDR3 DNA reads TGTGCCAGTTTTGCGTCGACCTATGGCTACACCTTC.

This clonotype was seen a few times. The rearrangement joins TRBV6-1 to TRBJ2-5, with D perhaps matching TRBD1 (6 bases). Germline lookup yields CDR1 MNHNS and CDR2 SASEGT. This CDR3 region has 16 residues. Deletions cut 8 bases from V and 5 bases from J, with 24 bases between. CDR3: CASAGRTASAGETQYF. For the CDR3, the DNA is TGTGCCAGCGCCGGCCGGACAGCTTCGGCAGGGGAGACCCAGTACTTC.

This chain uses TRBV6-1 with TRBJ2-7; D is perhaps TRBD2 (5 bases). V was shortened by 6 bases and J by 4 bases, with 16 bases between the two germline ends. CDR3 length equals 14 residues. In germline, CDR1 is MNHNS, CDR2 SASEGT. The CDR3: CASSLTYQRYEQYF. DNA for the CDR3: TGTGCCAGCAGCCTGACCTATCAGCGGTACGAGCAGTACTTC.

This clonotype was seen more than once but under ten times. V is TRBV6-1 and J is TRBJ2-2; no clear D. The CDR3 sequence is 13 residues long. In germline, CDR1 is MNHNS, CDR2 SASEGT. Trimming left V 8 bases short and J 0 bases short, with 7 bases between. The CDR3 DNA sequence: TGTGCCAGCCACACCTCGAACACCGGGGAGCTGTTTTTT. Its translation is CASHTSNTGELFF.

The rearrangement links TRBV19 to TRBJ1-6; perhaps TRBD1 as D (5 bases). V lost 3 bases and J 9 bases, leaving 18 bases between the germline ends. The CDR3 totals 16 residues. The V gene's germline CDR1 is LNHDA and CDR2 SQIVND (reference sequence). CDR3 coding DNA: TGTGCCAGTAGTATTGGAAAGGGGCCCCGCGGTTCACCCCTCCACTTT. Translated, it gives CASSIGKGPRGSPLHF.

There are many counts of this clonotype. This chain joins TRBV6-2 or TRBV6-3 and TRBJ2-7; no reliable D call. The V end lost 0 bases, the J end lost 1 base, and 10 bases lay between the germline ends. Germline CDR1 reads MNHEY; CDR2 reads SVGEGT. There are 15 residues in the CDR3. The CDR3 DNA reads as TGTGCCAGCAGTTACTCGAATCCCGGATCCTACGAGCAGTACTTC. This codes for CASSYSNPGSYEQYF.

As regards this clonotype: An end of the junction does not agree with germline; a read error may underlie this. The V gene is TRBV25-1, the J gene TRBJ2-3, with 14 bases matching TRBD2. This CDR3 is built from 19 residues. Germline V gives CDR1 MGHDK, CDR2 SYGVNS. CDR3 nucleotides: TGTGCCGGCAGCCCTTATTCGGGACTAGCGGGAGAACGCACAGATACGCAGTATTTT. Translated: CAGSPYSGLAGERTDTQYF.

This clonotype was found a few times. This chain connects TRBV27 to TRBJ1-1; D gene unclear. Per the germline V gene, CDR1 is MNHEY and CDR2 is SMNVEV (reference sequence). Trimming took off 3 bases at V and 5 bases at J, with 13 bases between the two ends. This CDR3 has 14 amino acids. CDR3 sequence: CASSLRTERTEAFF. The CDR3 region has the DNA TGTGCCAGCAGTTTGCGGACGGAAAGGACTGAAGCTTTCTTT.

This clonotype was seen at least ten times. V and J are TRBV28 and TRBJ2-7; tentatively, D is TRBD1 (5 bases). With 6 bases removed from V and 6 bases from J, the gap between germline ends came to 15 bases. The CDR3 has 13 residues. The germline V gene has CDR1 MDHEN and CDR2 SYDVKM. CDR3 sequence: CASRLPQGFEQYF. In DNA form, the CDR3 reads TGTGCCAGCAGACTACCTCAGGGTTTCGAGCAGTACTTC. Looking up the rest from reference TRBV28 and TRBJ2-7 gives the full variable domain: DVKVTQSSRYLVKRTGEKVFLECVQDMDHENMFWYRQDPGLGLRLIYFSYDVKMKEKGDIPEGYSVSREKKERFSLILESASTNQTSMYLCASRLPQGFEQYFGPGTRLTVT.

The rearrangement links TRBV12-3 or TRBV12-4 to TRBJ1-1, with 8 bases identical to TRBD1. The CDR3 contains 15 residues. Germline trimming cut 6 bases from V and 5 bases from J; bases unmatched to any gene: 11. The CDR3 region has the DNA TGTGCCAGCAGAAAATTCGGACAGGGTGGGACTGAAGCTTTCTTT. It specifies CASRKFGQGGTEAFF.

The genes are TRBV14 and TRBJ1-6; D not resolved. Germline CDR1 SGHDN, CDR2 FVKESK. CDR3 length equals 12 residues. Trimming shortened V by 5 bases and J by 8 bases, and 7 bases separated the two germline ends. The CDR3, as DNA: TGTGCCAGCAGCTACGGAGATTCACCCCTCCACTTT. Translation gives CASSYGDSPLHF. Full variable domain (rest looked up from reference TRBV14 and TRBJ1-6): EAGVTQFPSHSVIEKGQTVTLRCDPISGHDNLYWYRRVMGKEIKFLLHFVKESKQDESGMPNNRFLAERTGGTYSTLKVQPAELEDSGVYFCASSYGDSPLHFGNGTRLTVT.

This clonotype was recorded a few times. Here the CDR3 reads CASSPRPGLAERNTGELFF. The CDR3, as DNA: TGTGCCAGCAGCCCACGACCGGGACTAGCGGAACGGAACACCGGGGAGCTGTTTTTT. This chain uses TRBV7-9 with TRBJ2-2; 11 nucleotides agree with TRBD2. CDR3 size: 19 residues. Germline CDR1 and CDR2: SEHNR and FQNEAQ (reference sequence). V shed 5 bases and J 1 base; nucleotides not matched to a gene: 12.

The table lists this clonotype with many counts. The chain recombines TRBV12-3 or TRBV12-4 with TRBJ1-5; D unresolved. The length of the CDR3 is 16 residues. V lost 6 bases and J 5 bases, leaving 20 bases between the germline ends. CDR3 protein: CASSSLETNGDQPQHF. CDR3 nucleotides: TGTGCCAGCAGCTCACTCGAGACTAACGGGGATCAGCCCCAGCATTTT.

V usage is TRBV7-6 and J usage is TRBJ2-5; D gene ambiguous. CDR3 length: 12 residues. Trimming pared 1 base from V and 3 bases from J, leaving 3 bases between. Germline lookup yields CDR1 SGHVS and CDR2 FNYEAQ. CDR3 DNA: TGTGCCAGCAGCTTAGGCAAAGAGACCCAGTACTTC. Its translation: CASSLGKETQYF. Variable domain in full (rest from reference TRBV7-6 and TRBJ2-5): GAGVSQSPRYKVTKRGQDVALRCDPISGHVSLYWYRQALGQGPEFLTYFNYEAQQDKSGLPNDRFSAERPEGSISTLTIQRTEQRDSAMYRCASSLGKETQYFGPGTRLLVL.

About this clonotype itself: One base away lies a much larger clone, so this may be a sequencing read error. The CDR3 nucleotides are TGTGCCACCAGCCCACAGGGGGCGGGGTCAGGAGAGACCCGGTACTTC. Translated: CATSPQGAGSGETRYF. The chain links TRBV15 to TRBJ2-5, with TRBD1 matching over 9 bases. The CDR3 contains 16 residues. CDR1 and CDR2 from the germline V gene are LNHNV and YYDKDF (reference sequence).

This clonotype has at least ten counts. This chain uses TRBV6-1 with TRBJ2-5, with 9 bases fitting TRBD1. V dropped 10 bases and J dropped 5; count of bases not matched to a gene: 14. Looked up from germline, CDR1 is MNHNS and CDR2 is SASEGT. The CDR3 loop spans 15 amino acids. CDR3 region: CATLPPGQGEETQYF. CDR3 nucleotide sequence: TGTGCCACTTTACCGCCGGGACAGGGAGAGGAGACCCAGTACTTC.

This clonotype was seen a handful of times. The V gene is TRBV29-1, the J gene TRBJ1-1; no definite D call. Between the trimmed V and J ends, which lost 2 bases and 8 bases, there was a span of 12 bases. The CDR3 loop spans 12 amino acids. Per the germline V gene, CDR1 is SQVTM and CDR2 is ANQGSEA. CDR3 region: CSVESFGREAFF. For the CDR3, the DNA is TGCAGCGTTGAATCCTTTGGACGGGAAGCTTTCTTT.

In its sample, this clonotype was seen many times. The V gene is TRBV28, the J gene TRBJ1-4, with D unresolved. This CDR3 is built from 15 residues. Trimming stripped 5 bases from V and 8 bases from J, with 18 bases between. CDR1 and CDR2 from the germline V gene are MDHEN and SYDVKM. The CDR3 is CASSPPNPSGEKLFF. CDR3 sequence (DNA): TGTGCCAGCAGTCCTCCAAACCCTAGTGGGGAAAAACTGTTTTTT.

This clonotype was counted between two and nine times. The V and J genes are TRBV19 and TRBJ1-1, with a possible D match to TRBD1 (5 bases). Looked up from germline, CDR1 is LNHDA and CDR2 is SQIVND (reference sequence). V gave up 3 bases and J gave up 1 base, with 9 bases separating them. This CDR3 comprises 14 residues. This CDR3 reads CASSMQGWNTEAFF. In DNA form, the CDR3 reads TGTGCCAGTAGTATGCAGGGATGGAACACTGAAGCTTTCTTT.

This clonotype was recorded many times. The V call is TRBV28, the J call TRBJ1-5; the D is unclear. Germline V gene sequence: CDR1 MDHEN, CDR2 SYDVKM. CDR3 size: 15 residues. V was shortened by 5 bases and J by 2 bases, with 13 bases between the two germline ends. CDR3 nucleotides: TGTGCCAGCAGTACACGAGGGCCTCGCAATCAGCCCCAGCATTTT. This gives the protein CASSTRGPRNQPQHF.

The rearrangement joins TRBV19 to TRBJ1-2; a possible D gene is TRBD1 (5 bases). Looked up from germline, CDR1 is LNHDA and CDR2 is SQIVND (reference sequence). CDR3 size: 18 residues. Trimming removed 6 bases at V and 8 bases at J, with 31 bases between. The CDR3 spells CASSDQSRAIRRVSGYTF. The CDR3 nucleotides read TGTGCCAGTAGCGACCAAAGCAGGGCCATCCGGAGGGTTTCCGGCTACACCTTC. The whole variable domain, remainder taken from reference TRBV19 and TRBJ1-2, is DGGITQSPKYLFRKEGQNVTLSCEQNLNHDAMYWYRQDPGQGLRLIYYSQIVNDFQKGDIAEGYSVSREKKESFPLTVTSAQKNPTAFYLCASSDQSRAIRRVSGYTFGSGTRLTVV.

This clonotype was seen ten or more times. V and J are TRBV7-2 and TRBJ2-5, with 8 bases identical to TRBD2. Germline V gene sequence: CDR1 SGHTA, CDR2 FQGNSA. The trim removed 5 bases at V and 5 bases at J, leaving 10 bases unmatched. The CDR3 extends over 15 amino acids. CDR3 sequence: CASSRKAGDGETQYF. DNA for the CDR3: TGTGCCAGCAGCCGAAAAGCGGGAGATGGGGAGACCCAGTACTTC.

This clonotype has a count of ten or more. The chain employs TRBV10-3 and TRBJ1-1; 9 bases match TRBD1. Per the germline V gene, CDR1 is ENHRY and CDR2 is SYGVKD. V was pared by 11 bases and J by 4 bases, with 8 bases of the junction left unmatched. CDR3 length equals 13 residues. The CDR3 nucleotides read TGTGCCCTACGGACAGGGGAAGGCACTGAAGCTTTCTTT. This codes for CALRTGEGTEAFF.

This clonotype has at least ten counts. The CDR3 DNA reads as TGTGCCAGCAGTCGAAGTATGGCGGGACTAGCCAAAAACATTCAGTACTTC. Translation gives CASSRSMAGLAKNIQYF. The chain couples TRBV12-3 or TRBV12-4 to TRBJ2-4; D is possibly TRBD2 (6 bases). V lost 5 bases and J lost 0, with 17 bases in between. The CDR3 is 17 residues long.

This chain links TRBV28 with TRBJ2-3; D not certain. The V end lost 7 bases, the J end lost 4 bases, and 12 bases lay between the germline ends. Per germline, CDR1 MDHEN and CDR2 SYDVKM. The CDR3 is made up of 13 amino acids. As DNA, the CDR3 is TGTGCCAGCACCCGATCGGCGGCAGATACGCAGTATTTT. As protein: CASTRSAADTQYF.